Each of the 27 T cell receptor beta chains below was sequenced from the same sample in a study of shared clonotypes between healthy human individuals. Produced via immunoSEQ multiplex PCR; TCRdb's table is partial and in-frame only. In the table there are about 680,000 clones, 60% to 75% of which are singletons. The sequenced sample was memory CD4+ T cells sorted from blood. Documented subset: CD45RA-negative fraction. Receptors were obtained from a woman aged 25 to 45 in good health.

The gene calls are TRBV7-9 and TRBJ1-1, with D perhaps TRBD1 (6 bases). The CDR3 runs 13 residues. Trimming pared 1 base from V and 6 bases from J, leaving 9 bases between. The germline V gene encodes CDR1 SEHNR and CDR2 FQNEAQ (reference sequence). The CDR3 coding sequence is TGTGCCAGCAGCTTAGAAGGGGGACCTGAAGCTTTCTTT. Translation gives CASSLEGGPEAFF.

This clone was observed a single time. The genes are TRBV10-3 and TRBJ2-5; 10 nucleotides line up with TRBD1. Germline loops: CDR1 ENHRY, CDR2 SYGVKD. The CDR3 length is 13 residues. Trimming removed 8 bases from V and 5 bases from J; junction bases left unmatched: 5. Here the CDR3 reads CAIRDRGSETQYF. CDR3 DNA: TGTGCCATCCGGGACAGGGGAAGCGAGACCCAGTACTTC.

This chain connects TRBV11-2 to TRBJ2-3; D possibly corresponds to TRBD2 (5 bases). The germline V gene has CDR1 SGHAT and CDR2 FQNNGV. The germline V and J ends were trimmed by 5 bases and 2 bases, with 11 bases remaining between them. CDR3 length equals 14 residues. For the CDR3, the DNA is TGTGCCAGCAGCGAGCAGCGGATCACAGATACGCAGTATTTT. Translated, it gives CASSEQRITDTQYF.

The chain employs TRBV4-1 and TRBJ2-2, with TRBD1 matching 8 bases. This CDR3 region has 15 residues. After removal of 6 bases from V and 3 bases from J, the junction contained 6 bases not matched to a gene. Germline values: CDR1 MGHRA, CDR2 YSYEKL. The CDR3 loop reads CASRQMDRDTGELFF. The DNA for the CDR3 is TGCGCCAGCAGACAAATGGACAGGGACACCGGGGAGCTGTTTTTT.

This clone has just one count. Other DNA sequences in this specimen translate into the identical CDR3. The chain combines TRBV7-9 with TRBJ2-7, with 9 bases matching TRBD2. Germline V CDR1 and CDR2: SEHNR, FQNEAQ (reference sequence). J was trimmed by 1 base and V by 7 bases; bases with no gene match: 5. The CDR3 covers 14 residues. The CDR3 coding sequence is TGTGCCAGCACCCAAGCGGGAGGTTCCTACGAGCAGTACTTC. Its protein is CASTQAGGSYEQYF.

The rearrangement links TRBV2 to TRBJ2-7; 15 bases are shared with TRBD2. Trimming removed 7 bases from V and 1 base from J; junction bases left unmatched: 17. CDR1 and CDR2 from the germline V gene are SNHLY and FYNNEI. The length of the CDR3 is 20 residues. The CDR3 region is CASTDWIPGTSGRHSYEQYF. The DNA of the CDR3 is TGTGCCAGCACCGATTGGATCCCGGGGACTAGCGGGAGGCATTCCTACGAGCAGTACTTC.

The V call is TRBV7-2, the J call TRBJ2-7; no clear D. Trimming removed 5 bases at V and 4 bases at J, with 15 bases between. The CDR3 totals 14 residues. The germline CDR1 and CDR2 sequences are SGHTA and FQGNSA. CDR3 amino acids: CASSRKPDGYEQYF. The CDR3 bases are TGTGCCAGCAGCCGCAAACCGGACGGGTACGAGCAGTACTTC.

The chain carries TRBV30 and TRBJ1-1, with 11 bases that match TRBD1. V lost 3 bases and J lost 4; bases outside the gene matches: 7. Germline V CDR1 and CDR2: GTSNPN, SVGIG (reference sequence). The CDR3 totals 15 residues. The CDR3, as DNA: TGTGCCTGGAGCGGACAGGGGGCGCGAATCACTGAAGCTTTCTTT. It specifies CAWSGQGARITEAFF. Full variable domain (rest looked up from reference TRBV30 and TRBJ1-1): SQTIHQWPATLVQPVGSPLSLECTVEGTSNPNLYWYRQAAGRGLQLLFYSVGIGQISSEVPQNLSASRPQDRQFILSSKKLLLSDSGFYLCAWSGQGARITEAFFGQGTRLTVV.

The chain joins TRBV28 to TRBJ2-1; the D gene is possibly TRBD2 (5 bases). Deletions cut 6 bases from V and 4 bases from J, with 10 bases between. CDR3 length: 13 residues. Germline V gives CDR1 MDHEN, CDR2 SYDVKM. Here the CDR3 DNA reads TGTGCCAGCAGCCTTCGGACTTACAATGAGCAGTTCTTC. It translates to CASSLRTYNEQFF.

The V call is TRBV28, the J call TRBJ2-3, with D perhaps TRBD1 or TRBD2 (6 bases each). Germline V gene data show CDR1 as MDHEN and CDR2 as SYDVKM. The CDR3 is 15 amino acids. V lost 10 bases and J 0 bases, leaving 17 bases between the germline ends. DNA of the CDR3: TGTGCCATCATGGGGGGCGGGACGAGCACAGATACGCAGTATTTT. This gives the protein CAIMGGGTSTDTQYF.

This clone appeared many times. The V call is TRBV30, the J call TRBJ1-2, with a possible D match to TRBD1 (6 bases). This CDR3 has 12 residues. Germline CDR1 is GTSNPN and CDR2 is SVGIG (reference sequence). The V end was cut by 5 bases, the J end by 4 bases, with 11 bases between. CDR3 residues: CAWLRGGYGYTF. Here the CDR3 DNA reads TGTGCCTGGTTGAGGGGGGGCTATGGCTACACCTTC. The full variable domain, in which reference TRBV30 and TRBJ1-2 provide the parts outside the CDR3, is SQTIHQWPATLVQPVGSPLSLECTVEGTSNPNLYWYRQAAGRGLQLLFYSVGIGQISSEVPQNLSASRPQDRQFILSSKKLLLSDSGFYLCAWLRGGYGYTFGSGTRLTVV.

This rearrangement joins TRBV5-1 to TRBJ1-2, with TRBD1 matching over 11 bases. Trimming at V came to 7 bases and at J to 8 bases, leaving 16 bases not matched to a gene. The V gene's germline CDR1 is SGHRS and CDR2 YFSETQ. The CDR3 consists of 16 residues. Written as DNA, the CDR3 is TGCGCCAGCGGTTTAAATACTGGACAGGGGGCTAGAGGCTACACCTTC. This sequence encodes CASGLNTGQGARGYTF. Together with reference TRBV5-1 and TRBJ1-2, the CDR3 gives the full variable domain: KAGVTQTPRYLIKTRGQQVTLSCSPISGHRSVSWYQQTPGQGLQFLFEYFSETQRNKGNFPGRFSGRQFSNSRSEMNVSTLELGDSALYLCASGLNTGQGARGYTFGSGTRLTVV.

The chain couples TRBV5-5 to TRBJ2-3, with 11 bases matching TRBD2. V trimming: 3 bases; J trimming: 3 bases; junction bases outside the gene matches: 3. There are 15 residues in the CDR3. Germline V gives CDR1 SGHKS, CDR2 YYEKEE (reference sequence). CDR3 sequence (DNA): TGTGCCAGCAGCTCTCTAGCGGGAGGTACAGATACGCAGTATTTT. Encoded protein: CASSSLAGGTDTQYF.

Only one count was recorded for this clone. This chain joins TRBV6-1 and TRBJ1-2; D is undetermined. Trimming stripped 4 bases from V and 5 bases from J, with 11 bases between. Germline assignment: CDR1 MNHNS and CDR2 SASEGT. The CDR3 extends over 13 amino acids. This CDR3 is CASSGYNRYGYTF. CDR3 nucleotides: TGTGCCAGCAGTGGCTATAATCGTTATGGCTACACCTTC.

This sequence joins TRBV5-1 and TRBJ1-3; D not resolved. Germline values: CDR1 SGHRS, CDR2 YFSETQ. V dropped 2 bases and J dropped 2 bases, with 8 bases sitting between them. There are 14 residues in the CDR3. DNA of the CDR3: TGCGCCAGCAGCTTCGGGGAAACTGGAAACACCATATATTTT. Its protein is CASSFGETGNTIYF. Complete variable domain (other parts from reference TRBV5-1 and TRBJ1-3): KAGVTQTPRYLIKTRGQQVTLSCSPISGHRSVSWYQQTPGQGLQFLFEYFSETQRNKGNFPGRFSGRQFSNSRSEMNVSTLELGDSALYLCASSFGETGNTIYFGEGSWLTVV.

V gene TRBV6-6 combines with J gene TRBJ2-6; maybe TRBD2 (6 bases). The ends were cut back, 8 bases at V and 0 bases at J, with 11 bases in the middle. Germline V CDR1 and CDR2: MNHNY, SVGAGI (reference sequence). The CDR3 is 15 amino acids. In DNA, the CDR3 is TGTGCCAGCTATCGCGGGAACTCTGGGGCCAACGTCCTGACTTTC. Translated, it gives CASYRGNSGANVLTF.

The chain links TRBV9 to TRBJ2-7; D may be TRBD1 (5 bases). V shed 9 bases and J shed 1 base, with 14 bases lying between them. CDR1 is SGDLS and CDR2 is YYNGEE in the germline V gene. The CDR3 has 13 residues. The CDR3 DNA sequence: TGTGCCACCCCAAGGGGTAGGTCCTACGAGCAGTACTTC. This encodes CATPRGRSYEQYF. The whole variable domain, filled in from reference TRBV9 and TRBJ2-7, reads DSGVTQTPKHLITATGQRVTLRCSPRSGDLSVYWYQQSLDQGLQFLIQYYNGEERAKGNILERFSAQQFPDLHSELNLSSLELGDSALYFCATPRGRSYEQYFGPGTRLTVT.

V usage is TRBV7-7 and J usage is TRBJ2-1, with 13 bases that match TRBD2. The V gene's germline CDR1 is SSHAT and CDR2 FNYEAQ (reference sequence). Trimming cost V 5 bases and J 7 bases; bases outside gene matches: 8. The CDR3 loop spans 16 amino acids. CDR3 protein: CASSPRTSGSKNEQFF. Here the CDR3 DNA reads TGTGCCAGCAGCCCAAGGACTAGCGGGAGTAAAAATGAGCAGTTCTTC.

CDR3 sequence: CASSEGGQSVRNQPQHF. CDR3 bases: TGTGCCAGCAGTGAAGGAGGACAGTCCGTTCGCAATCAGCCCCAGCATTTT. The rearrangement joins TRBV6-1 to TRBJ1-5; D is possibly TRBD1 (6 bases). CDR3 size: 17 residues. V gave up 1 base and J gave up 2 bases, with 15 bases separating them. The germline gives CDR1 MNHNS, CDR2 SASEGT.

This clone is a singleton in its sample. This chain uses TRBV28 with TRBJ2-4; D unclear. V lost 3 bases and J 4 bases, leaving 10 bases between the germline ends. There are 14 residues in the CDR3. Per the germline V gene, CDR1 is MDHEN and CDR2 is SYDVKM. In DNA form, the CDR3 reads TGTGCCAGCAGTTTGTCACAGCCAAAAAACATTCAGTACTTC. It translates to CASSLSQPKNIQYF.

This chain links TRBV10-1 with TRBJ2-5; D may be TRBD1 or TRBD2 (6 bases each). The CDR3 length is 14 residues. Trimming stripped 0 bases from V and 5 bases from J, with 10 bases between. The germline CDR1 and CDR2 sequences are WNHNN and SYGVQD (reference sequence). CDR3 sequence reads: CASSESTGRETQYF. The CDR3 DNA follows: TGCGCCAGCAGTGAGTCTACAGGGAGGGAGACCCAGTACTTC.

This clone was detected only a few times. The chain combines TRBV19 with TRBJ1-2; no reliable D call. Germline V lookup: CDR1 LNHDA, CDR2 SQIVND (reference sequence). V lost 7 bases and J lost 3, with 15 bases in between. This CDR3 comprises 14 residues. The CDR3 reads CASNSRSVDYGYTF. CDR3 DNA sequence: TGTGCCAGTAATAGTCGGAGTGTGGACTATGGCTACACCTTC.

This clone showed up just a few times. The chain uses TRBV11-2 and TRBJ2-7; D may be TRBD1 (5 bases). Germline CDR1 and CDR2: SGHAT and FQNNGV. This CDR3 region has 16 residues. V shed 1 base and J shed 0 bases, with 13 bases lying between them. For the CDR3, the DNA is TGTGCCAGCAGCTTAGGAAGGAAGGGGTCCTCCTACGAGCAGTACTTC. Translating it yields CASSLGRKGSSYEQYF.

The chain couples TRBV28 to TRBJ2-7, with D possibly being TRBD2 (5 bases). The CDR3 length is 13 residues. CDR1 MDHEN and CDR2 SYDVKM come from the germline V gene. V shed 2 bases and J shed 5 bases, with 10 bases lying between them. The CDR3 nucleotides are TGTGCCAGCAGTTTAATAGCGACCCACGAGCAGTACTTC. Residues: CASSLIATHEQYF.

This clone was seen only a few times. The chain employs TRBV28 and TRBJ2-1, with 8 bases fitting TRBD2. Germline lookup yields CDR1 MDHEN and CDR2 SYDVKM. The V gene end was trimmed by 8 bases and the J gene end by 10 bases; junction bases not matched to a gene: 10. CDR3 size: 13 residues. The CDR3 protein is CASRQAGVREQFF. The CDR3 DNA follows: TGTGCCAGCCGGCAAGCGGGAGTCCGGGAGCAGTTCTTC.

The chain combines TRBV25-1 with TRBJ2-3; maybe TRBD1 (6 bases). CDR1 and CDR2 (germline): MGHDK, SYGVNS. The CDR3 covers 17 residues. Trimming removed 4 bases at V and 3 bases at J, with 20 bases between. The DNA for the CDR3 is TGTGCCAGCAGTGGGGGCCAATACAGGGTGGGGACAGATACGCAGTATTTT. Translation: CASSGGQYRVGTDTQYF.

This clone was recorded only once. This chain links TRBV4-1 with TRBJ2-7; D is unclear. This CDR3 is 13 amino acids long. Germline CDR1 and CDR2: MGHRA and YSYEKL. V dropped 0 bases and J dropped 5 bases, with 8 bases sitting between them. CDR3 in amino acids: CASSQDLGNEQYF. The CDR3 DNA reads as TGCGCCAGCAGCCAAGACCTCGGTAACGAGCAGTACTTC.